This T cell receptor (beta chain) was captured in a study of regulatory T cells in long-lasting Graves disease. Study-wide context: Over 5 years on antithyroid drugs plus positive TSH receptor antibodies marked Graves' disease as persistent. Overall study results and limits: Persistent patients shared some 2,500 public clonotypes among themselves. Newly diagnosed patients shared fewer, at roughly 900.

The authors built TCR beta libraries using iRepertoire HTBI primers and Arm-PCR of CDR3 regions. Authors' methods: Across all samples, more than 60 TRBV segments and around 15 TRBJ segments were identified. MiXCR, applied by TCRdb to the multiplex PCR reads, yields one record per CDR3 protein. The V and J calls follow TCRdb's processing rather than the paper's. This table holds 400,000 or so distinct CDR3 sequences, 23% found once. Looked up from germline, CDR1 is SGHAT and CDR2 is FQNNGV. The CDR3 spans 16 residues. Trimming took 5 bases from V and 1 from J, leaving 17 bases between them. Described time point: persistent/refractory GD, antithyroid drugs over 5 years with positive TRAb. There was RNA extracted from PBMCs, and the TCR library was made from it. Turning to this clonotype: No antigen is known for it.

The receptor's source is a female donor with Graves disease. This specimen consisted of peripheral blood mononuclear cells (PBMCs), obtained when the disease was refractory, from a patient treated with antithyroid drugs. The genes are TRBV11-2 and TRBJ1-2; tentative D call: TRBD1 (6 bases). CDR3 bases: TGTGCCAGCAGCCCCTCTAGGGGGGCCGGTAACTATGGCTACACCTTC. Translation gives CASSPSRGAGNYGYTF.